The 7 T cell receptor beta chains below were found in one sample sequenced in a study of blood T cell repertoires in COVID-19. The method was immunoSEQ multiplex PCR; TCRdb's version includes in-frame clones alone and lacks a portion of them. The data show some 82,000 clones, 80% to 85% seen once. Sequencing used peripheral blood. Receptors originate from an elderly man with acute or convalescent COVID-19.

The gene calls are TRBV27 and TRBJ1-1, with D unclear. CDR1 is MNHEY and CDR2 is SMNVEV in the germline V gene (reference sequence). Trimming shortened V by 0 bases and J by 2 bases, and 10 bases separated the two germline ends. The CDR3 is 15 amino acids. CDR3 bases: TGTGCCAGCAGTTTATCGTGGCAGCGCAACACTGAAGCTTTCTTT. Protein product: CASSLSWQRNTEAFF.

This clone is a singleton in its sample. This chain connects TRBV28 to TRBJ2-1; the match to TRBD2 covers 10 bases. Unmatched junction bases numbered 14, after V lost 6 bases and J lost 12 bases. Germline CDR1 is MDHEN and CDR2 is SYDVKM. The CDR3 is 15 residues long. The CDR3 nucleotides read TGTGCCAGCAGGAGGCGGACTAGCGGTAATACAGGGCAGTTCTTC. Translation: CASRRRTSGNTGQFF.

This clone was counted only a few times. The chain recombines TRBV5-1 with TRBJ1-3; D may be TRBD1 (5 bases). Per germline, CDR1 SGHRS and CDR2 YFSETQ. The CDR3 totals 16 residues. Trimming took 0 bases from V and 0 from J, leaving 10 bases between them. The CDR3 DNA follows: TGCGCCAGCAGCTTGGAGACAGTGAGCTCTGGAAACACCATATATTTT. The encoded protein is CASSLETVSSGNTIYF.

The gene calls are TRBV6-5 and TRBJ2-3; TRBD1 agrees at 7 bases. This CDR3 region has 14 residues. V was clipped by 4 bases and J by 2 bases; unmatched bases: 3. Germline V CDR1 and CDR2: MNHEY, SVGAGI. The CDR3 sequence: CASSWDRATDTQYF. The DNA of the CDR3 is TGTGCCAGCAGTTGGGACAGAGCCACAGATACGCAGTATTTT.

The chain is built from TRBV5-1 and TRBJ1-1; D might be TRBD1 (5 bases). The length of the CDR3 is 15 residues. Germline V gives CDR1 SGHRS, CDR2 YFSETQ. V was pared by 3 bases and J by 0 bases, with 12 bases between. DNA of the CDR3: TGCGCCAGCAGCTCAGGGTCAGTCATGAACACTGAAGCTTTCTTT. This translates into CASSSGSVMNTEAFF.

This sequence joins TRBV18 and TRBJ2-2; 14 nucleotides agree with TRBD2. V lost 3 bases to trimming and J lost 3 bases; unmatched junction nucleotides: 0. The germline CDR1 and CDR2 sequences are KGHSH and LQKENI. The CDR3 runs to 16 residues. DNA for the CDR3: TGTGCCAGCTCACCGGGACTAGCGGGAGACACCGGGGAGCTGTTTTTT. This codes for CASSPGLAGDTGELFF.

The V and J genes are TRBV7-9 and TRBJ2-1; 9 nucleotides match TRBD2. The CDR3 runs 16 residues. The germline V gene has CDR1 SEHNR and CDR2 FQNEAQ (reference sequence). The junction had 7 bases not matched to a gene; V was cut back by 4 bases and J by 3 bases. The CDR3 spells CASSSEAGGFYNEQFF. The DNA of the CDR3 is TGTGCCAGCAGCTCGGAAGCGGGAGGTTTCTACAATGAGCAGTTCTTC.